The 25 T cell receptor beta chains below come from one sample, sequenced in a study of OX40 agonist ivuxolimab in advanced cancers. Sequencing was performed with immunoSEQ multiplex PCR; in TCRdb, only in-frame clones are kept and a portion is missing. The repertoire has 98,000 or so clones, more than 85% of them found once; the top ten carry around 0.7%. The sequences come from CD4+ or CD8+ T cells sorted from blood, collected in a trial of the OX40 agonist ivuxolimab. Receptors were obtained from an adult with an advanced solid tumor such as melanoma, head and neck, liver or kidney cancer.

The V call is TRBV6-5, the J call TRBJ1-1; 11 bases align to TRBD1. The J segment lost 1 base and the V segment lost 8 bases, leaving 0 bases of the junction unmatched. The CDR3 runs to 13 residues. CDR1 MNHEY and CDR2 SVGAGI come from the germline V gene. CDR3 bases: TGTGCCAGCGGACAGGGGGCGAACACTGAAGCTTTCTTT. As protein: CASGQGANTEAFF.

The genes are TRBV5-1 and TRBJ2-1; 11 nucleotides line up with TRBD2. Germline V gene data show CDR1 as SGHRS and CDR2 as YFSETQ. The CDR3 sequence is 15 residues long. Losses at the gene ends were 5 bases for V and 7 bases for J; bases not matched to a gene: 8. CDR3 residues: CASRLSGRGENEQFF. The CDR3 DNA sequence: TGCGCCAGCAGACTTAGCGGGAGGGGAGAAAATGAGCAGTTCTTC.

This sequence joins TRBV6-1 and TRBJ1-5, with D unresolved. Trimming removed 2 bases from V and 0 bases from J, with 14 bases in between. Germline lookup yields CDR1 MNHNS and CDR2 SASEGT. This CDR3 has 17 amino acids. CDR3 sequence: CASSERSSSDSNQPQHF. CDR3 sequence (DNA): TGTGCCAGCAGTGAAAGGTCGAGTTCCGATAGCAATCAGCCCCAGCATTTT.

This chain links TRBV6-5 with TRBJ2-5; the D gene is possibly TRBD1 (6 bases). Looked up from germline, CDR1 is MNHEY and CDR2 is SVGAGI. CDR3 length: 13 amino acids. Deletions cut 7 bases from V and 1 base from J, with 10 bases between. The CDR3 DNA follows: TGTGCCAGCAATCCGACAGGCCAAGAGACCCAGTACTTC. It specifies CASNPTGQETQYF.

As concerns this clone: This sample also contains other DNA sequences that code for the same CDR3. J is TRBJ2-5 and V is TRBV30, with 7 bases that match TRBD2. CDR3 length: 13 amino acids. Germline trimming cut 2 bases from V and 1 base from J; bases unmatched to any gene: 1. CDR1 and CDR2 from the germline V gene are GTSNPN and SVGIG (reference sequence). The CDR3 here is CAWSPGGQETQYF. The CDR3 bases are TGTGCCTGGAGTCCGGGGGGCCAAGAGACCCAGTACTTC. The full variable domain, rest sourced from reference TRBV30 and TRBJ2-5, is SQTIHQWPATLVQPVGSPLSLECTVEGTSNPNLYWYRQAAGRGLQLLFYSVGIGQISSEVPQNLSASRPQDRQFILSSKKLLLSDSGFYLCAWSPGGQETQYFGPGTRLLVL.

This chain joins TRBV2 and TRBJ1-5, with 10 positions matching TRBD1. The V segment lost 6 bases and the J segment 2 bases; nucleotides outside the gene matches: 4. Germline V gene sequence: CDR1 SNHLY, CDR2 FYNNEI. The CDR3 contains 15 residues. The CDR3 DNA reads as TGTGCCAGCAGGAGGGACAGGGGTGGCAATCAGCCCCAGCATTTT. Translated, it gives CASRRDRGGNQPQHF.

The chain uses TRBV11-1 and TRBJ2-1; 15 bases are shared with TRBD2. The junction had 6 bases not matched to a gene; V was cut back by 5 bases and J by 7 bases. The CDR3 is 16 amino acids. Per germline, CDR1 SGHAT and CDR2 FQDESV (reference sequence). The CDR3 is CASSLGLAGGGNEQFF. The CDR3 DNA sequence: TGTGCCAGCAGCCTAGGACTAGCGGGAGGGGGGAATGAGCAGTTCTTC.

The chain employs TRBV5-1 and TRBJ2-6; D gene uncertain. Deletions cut 2 bases from V and 0 bases from J, with 6 bases between. There are 15 residues in the CDR3. Germline CDR1 SGHRS, CDR2 YFSETQ. CDR3 protein: CASSFSGSGANVLTF. The CDR3 region has the DNA TGCGCCAGCAGCTTTTCGGGCTCTGGGGCCAACGTCCTGACTTTC.

The CDR3 is CASSSPGQGGVHEQYF. The CDR3 DNA is TGTGCCAGCAGCTCCCCGGGACAGGGGGGTGTCCACGAGCAGTACTTC. The genes are TRBV5-6 and TRBJ2-7; 11 bases agree with TRBD1. This CDR3 is 16 amino acids long. V shed 3 bases, J shed 5 bases, and the junction held 10 bases outside the gene matches. The germline CDR1 and CDR2 sequences are SGHDT and YYEEEE.

This clone has a handful of counts. V and J are TRBV6-1 and TRBJ2-5; the D is unclear. CDR3 size: 15 residues. V gave up 2 bases and J gave up 4 bases, with 14 bases separating them. Germline V CDR1 and CDR2: MNHNS, SASEGT. The CDR3 DNA reads as TGTGCCAGCAGTGAATTAAGCTTCGGCAGAGAGACCCAGTACTTC. This sequence encodes CASSELSFGRETQYF.

This rearrangement joins TRBV5-1 to TRBJ1-6; D possibly corresponds to TRBD1 (6 bases). Trimming left V 0 bases short and J 5 bases short, with 9 bases between. The CDR3 runs 15 residues. The germline V gene has CDR1 SGHRS and CDR2 YFSETQ. For the CDR3, the DNA is TGCGCCAGCAGCTTGGTACAGGGCGATAATTCACCCCTCCACTTT. As protein: CASSLVQGDNSPLHF.

This sequence joins TRBV6-5 and TRBJ2-7; 12 bases are a match to TRBD2. V lost 2 bases to trimming and J lost 6 bases; unmatched junction nucleotides: 2. Per germline, CDR1 MNHEY and CDR2 SVGAGI. There are 14 residues in the CDR3. CDR3 coding DNA: TGTGCCAGCAGTTACCTAGCGGGAGGGGGCGAGCAGTACTTC. This codes for CASSYLAGGGEQYF.

The rearrangement links TRBV30 to TRBJ2-5; 7 bases map to TRBD1. Germline V lookup: CDR1 GTSNPN, CDR2 SVGIG (reference sequence). V gave up 3 bases and J gave up 1 base; unmatched junction bases: 5. There are 14 residues in the CDR3. CDR3 nucleotide sequence: TGTGCCTGGAGCGGGACAGCCTTCCAAGAGACCCAGTACTTC. Its translation is CAWSGTAFQETQYF.

V usage is TRBV5-6 and J usage is TRBJ2-5, with D perhaps assigned TRBD1 or TRBD2 (6 bases each). V was cut by 3 bases and J by 2 bases, with 23 bases left in between. Germline V lookup: CDR1 SGHDT, CDR2 YYEEEE. CDR3 size: 18 residues. CDR3 sequence reads: CASSSYLQGLGGQETQYF. The CDR3 DNA follows: TGTGCCAGCAGCTCCTACCTACAGGGTTTAGGGGGGCAAGAGACCCAGTACTTC.

The rearrangement joins TRBV11-3 to TRBJ1-2; possibly TRBD1 for D (5 bases). Germline V gene sequence: CDR1 SGHNT, CDR2 YENEEA. V dropped 1 base and J dropped 2 bases, with 17 bases sitting between them. The CDR3 sequence is 17 residues long. The CDR3 is CASSLAWGVGENYGYTF. The CDR3 DNA follows: TGTGCCAGCAGCTTAGCTTGGGGTGTAGGGGAGAACTATGGCTACACCTTC.

This chain joins TRBV27 and TRBJ2-2, with a tentative D call TRBD2 (5 bases). The CDR3 loop spans 16 amino acids. CDR1 is MNHEY and CDR2 is SMNVEV in the germline V gene (reference sequence). V gave up 6 bases and J gave up 0 bases, with 14 bases separating them. The CDR3 loop is CASREREFANTGELFF. The CDR3 nucleotides are TGTGCCAGCAGGGAAAGGGAGTTCGCGAACACCGGGGAGCTGTTTTTT.

This clone appeared once. V gene TRBV30 combines with J gene TRBJ1-5; D possibly corresponds to TRBD1 (5 bases). CDR3 size: 15 residues. The V and J ends lost 2 bases and 6 bases respectively, with 17 bases between them. Germline CDR1 and CDR2: GTSNPN and SVGIG (reference sequence). Here the CDR3 reads CAWSSTSGGFQPQHF. CDR3 in DNA: TGTGCCTGGAGTTCCACATCTGGGGGATTTCAGCCCCAGCATTTT.

The CDR3 DNA reads TGTGCCTGGAGTACAAGGGGGGGGATCAGGACTGAAGCTTTCTTT. Translated, it gives CAWSTRGGIRTEAFF. The chain uses TRBV30 and TRBJ1-1, with a tentative D call TRBD1 (6 bases). CDR1 is GTSNPN, CDR2 SVGIG, per germline (reference sequence). The V end lost 2 bases, the J end lost 5 bases, and 18 bases lay between the germline ends. There are 15 residues in the CDR3.

The sample holds one count of this clone. J is TRBJ2-4 and V is TRBV6-5, with D unresolved. Germline assignment: CDR1 MNHEY and CDR2 SVGAGI. V was shortened by 5 bases and J by 8 bases, with 4 bases between the two germline ends. The CDR3 totals 10 residues. Written as DNA, the CDR3 is TGTGCCAGCAGTGAATACATTCAGTACTTC. This gives the protein CASSEYIQYF.

The chain recombines TRBV19 with TRBJ2-6; a possible D gene is TRBD1 (5 bases). V was shortened by 4 bases and J by 0 bases, with 7 bases between the two germline ends. CDR3 size: 15 residues. Per germline, CDR1 LNHDA and CDR2 SQIVND (reference sequence). CDR3 in amino acids: CASSTQGSGANVLTF. CDR3 DNA: TGTGCCAGTAGTACGCAGGGCTCTGGGGCCAACGTCCTGACTTTC.

The chain couples TRBV7-9 to TRBJ2-2; D might be TRBD1 (5 bases). Germline CDR1 SEHNR, CDR2 FQNEAQ (reference sequence). CDR3 length equals 13 residues. V was clipped by 5 bases and J by 11 bases, with 15 bases between them. The CDR3 loop reads CASSPSVQGELFF. In DNA, the CDR3 is TGTGCCAGCAGCCCTAGTGTCCAGGGAGAGCTGTTTTTT.

V usage is TRBV15 and J usage is TRBJ2-5; 8 bases line up with TRBD1. J was trimmed by 4 bases and V by 0 bases; bases with no gene match: 4. The CDR3 is made up of 15 amino acids. The germline V gene has CDR1 LNHNV and CDR2 YYDKDF (reference sequence). The CDR3 nucleotides are TGTGCCACCAGCAGAGATACCAGGGGGCGAGAGACCCAGTACTTC. Amino acid sequence: CATSRDTRGRETQYF.

This clone appeared a single time. The chain combines TRBV25-1 with TRBJ1-4, with D possibly being TRBD1 (6 bases). Trimming removed 6 bases at V and 4 bases at J, with 15 bases between. The germline V gene encodes CDR1 MGHDK and CDR2 SYGVNS. The CDR3 consists of 15 residues. The CDR3 region has the DNA TGTGCCAGCAGGGGGGGGGCGGTTATTAATGAAAAACTGTTTTTT. As protein: CASRGGAVINEKLFF. Drawing the rest from reference TRBV25-1 and TRBJ1-4, the complete variable domain is EADIYQTPRYLVIGTGKKITLECSQTMGHDKMYWYQQDPGMELHLIHYSYGVNSTEKGDLSSESTVSRIRTEHFPLTLESARPSHTSQYLCASRGGAVINEKLFFGSGTQLSVL.

Only one count was recorded for this clone. The chain carries TRBV2 and TRBJ1-2, with a weak D call TRBD1 (5 bases). The V and J ends lost 2 bases and 2 bases respectively, with 9 bases between them. In germline, CDR1 is SNHLY, CDR2 FYNNEI. The CDR3 loop spans 14 amino acids. In nucleotides, the CDR3 is TGTGCCAGCAGTGAATCCAGGGCAAACTATGGCTACACCTTC. Residues: CASSESRANYGYTF.

This clone appeared a single time. The chain has TRBV5-4 and TRBJ1-2; perhaps TRBD1 as D (5 bases). CDR1 SGHNT and CDR2 YYREEE come from the germline V gene (reference sequence). V shed 0 bases and J shed 4 bases, with 13 bases lying between them. The CDR3 runs 15 residues. CDR3 loop: CASSLALGEGYGYTF. Here the CDR3 DNA reads TGTGCCAGCAGCTTGGCCCTGGGGGAAGGCTATGGCTACACCTTC.